The 28 T cell receptor beta chains listed next were all sequenced from one sample in a study of T cell responses to AZD1222 COVID-19 vaccine. Clones were read by immunoSEQ multiplex PCR, and TCRdb kept only the in-frame ones, dropping some. The sample comprises under 150,000 clones, about nine tenths of which are singletons, and approximately 2.4% rests with the top ten. Here the sequenced sample was peripheral blood, taken on day 0 of AZD1222 vaccination. All receptors come from an adult in good health.

This chain connects TRBV6-2 or TRBV6-3 to TRBJ2-5, with D perhaps being TRBD1 or TRBD2 (5 bases each). V was shortened by 2 bases and J by 5 bases, with 15 bases between the two germline ends. Germline CDR1 and CDR2: MNHEY and SVGEGT. The CDR3 is 15 residues long. The CDR3: CASSYVGTPPETQYF. CDR3 bases: TGTGCCAGCAGTTACGTGGGGACCCCGCCGGAGACCCAGTACTTC.

V and J are TRBV29-1 and TRBJ2-1, with 7 bases aligning to TRBD2. CDR1 and CDR2 (germline): SQVTM, ANQGSEA. With 4 bases clipped from V and 9 bases from J, the junction kept 12 bases outside the gene matches. This CDR3 contains 14 residues. The CDR3, as DNA: TGCAGCGTTGTAAATCCAGCGGGAAGGGGTGAGCAGTTCTTC. The encoded protein is CSVVNPAGRGEQFF.

The chain is built from TRBV27 and TRBJ2-2, with 9 positions matching TRBD1. Trimming took 2 bases from V and 3 from J; bases not matched to a gene: 1. The CDR3 loop spans 15 amino acids. The germline V gene encodes CDR1 MNHEY and CDR2 SMNVEV (reference sequence). The CDR3 nucleotides are TGTGCCAGCAGTTTAAACAGGGGGCACACCGGGGAGCTGTTTTTT. It codes for CASSLNRGHTGELFF.

V and J are TRBV5-1 and TRBJ1-3; maybe TRBD1 (5 bases). Per germline, CDR1 SGHRS and CDR2 YFSETQ. The CDR3 runs 15 residues. V was cut by 1 base and J by 2 bases, with 10 bases left in between. Written as DNA, the CDR3 is TGCGCCAGCAGCTTGATCGGGGGTACTGGAAACACCATATATTTT. Translation gives CASSLIGGTGNTIYF.

The CDR3 DNA reads TGTGCCACCAGCACCAACAGGAGACAATTTTTCGATACGCAGTATTTT. Translating gives CATSTNRRQFFDTQYF. This chain uses TRBV15 with TRBJ2-3; D is perhaps TRBD1 (5 bases). The CDR3 spans 16 residues. Germline CDR1 is LNHNV and CDR2 is YYDKDF (reference sequence). V was shortened by 4 bases and J by 6 bases, with 20 bases between the two germline ends. Full variable domain (remainder filled in from reference TRBV15 and TRBJ2-3): DAMVIQNPRYQVTQFGKPVTLSCSQTLNHNVMYWYQQKSSQAPKLLFHYYDKDFNNEADTPDNFQSRRPNTSFCFLDIRSPGLGDTAMYLCATSTNRRQFFDTQYFGPGTRLTVL.

V is TRBV7-3 and J is TRBJ2-5; D is perhaps TRBD2 (5 bases). From germline, CDR1 is SGHTA and CDR2 FQGTGA. This CDR3 spans 12 amino acids. Trimming took 5 bases from V and 7 from J, leaving 11 bases between them. The CDR3 loop reads CASSPGVGTQYF. For the CDR3, the DNA is TGTGCCAGCAGCCCCGGGGTCGGGACCCAGTACTTC.

This chain links TRBV28 with TRBJ1-5; 7 bases agree with TRBD1. The germline gives CDR1 MDHEN, CDR2 SYDVKM. The CDR3 is made up of 16 amino acids. V was clipped by 6 bases and J by 3 bases; unmatched bases: 11. The CDR3, as DNA: TGTGCCAGCAGGAAGGGACAGCCCTATATCAATCAGCCCCAGCATTTT. This translates into CASRKGQPYINQPQHF.

The rearrangement links TRBV6-5 to TRBJ1-6; D not certain. CDR1 and CDR2 from the germline V gene are MNHEY and SVGAGI. V lost 7 bases, J lost 0 bases, and 7 bases lay in between. The CDR3 is made up of 14 amino acids. CDR3 in DNA: TGTGCCAGCACAGGAAACTCCTATAATTCACCCCTCCACTTT. Protein: CASTGNSYNSPLHF.

V and J are TRBV28 and TRBJ1-6; D gene unclear. The CDR3 consists of 12 residues. Trimming took off 3 bases at V and 9 bases at J, with 6 bases between the two ends. Germline-derived CDR1 and CDR2 are MDHEN and SYDVKM. The CDR3 spells CASSFTSSPLHF. The CDR3 DNA reads as TGTGCCAGCAGTTTTACATCTTCACCCCTCCACTTT. The entire variable domain, with the rest obtained from reference TRBV28 and TRBJ1-6, is as follows: DVKVTQSSRYLVKRTGEKVFLECVQDMDHENMFWYRQDPGLGLRLIYFSYDVKMKEKGDIPEGYSVSREKKERFSLILESASTNQTSMYLCASSFTSSPLHFGNGTRLTVT.

The V and J genes are TRBV6-2 or TRBV6-3 and TRBJ1-5; 7 positions agree with TRBD1. Germline assignment: CDR1 MNHEY and CDR2 SVGEGT. V lost 0 bases to trimming and J lost 7 bases; unmatched junction nucleotides: 6. CDR3 length equals 15 residues. The CDR3 DNA follows: TGTGCCAGCAGTTACTCGAAGGGACAGAAACAGCCCCAGCATTTT. Amino acids: CASSYSKGQKQPQHF.

This chain links TRBV19 with TRBJ1-1, with no clear D. This CDR3 is 12 amino acids long. In germline, CDR1 is LNHDA, CDR2 SQIVND (reference sequence). V was clipped by 3 bases and J by 8 bases, with 10 bases between them. CDR3 sequence reads: CASSIPATEAFF. CDR3 DNA: TGTGCCAGTAGTATCCCCGCCACCGAAGCTTTCTTT.

The rearrangement links TRBV5-1 to TRBJ2-3; D is unclear. The CDR3 is 14 amino acids. The V and J ends lost 1 base and 2 bases respectively, with 8 bases between them. Germline V gene lookup returns CDR1 SGHRS and CDR2 YFSETQ. The DNA of the CDR3 is TGCGCCAGCAGCTTGAATCCCCCCACAGATACGCAGTATTTT. Translation gives CASSLNPPTDTQYF.

The chain combines TRBV11-2 with TRBJ2-3, with 9 bases aligning to TRBD2. Germline trimming cut 1 base from V and 3 bases from J; bases unmatched to any gene: 5. From germline, CDR1 is SGHAT and CDR2 FQNNGV. This CDR3 has 16 residues. DNA of the CDR3: TGTGCCAGCAGCTTAGGGATAGCGGGAGTTACAGATACGCAGTATTTT. It is translated as CASSLGIAGVTDTQYF. The whole variable domain, filled in from reference TRBV11-2 and TRBJ2-3, reads EAGVAQSPRYKIIEKRQSVAFWCNPISGHATLYWYQQILGQGPKLLIQFQNNGVVDDSQLPKDRFSAERLKGVDSTLKIQPAKLEDSAVYLCASSLGIAGVTDTQYFGPGTRLTVL.

This chain connects TRBV5-4 to TRBJ1-2; D gene ambiguous. Trimming took off 4 bases at V and 2 bases at J, with 15 bases between the two ends. This CDR3 spans 15 amino acids. Germline values: CDR1 SGHNT, CDR2 YYREEE (reference sequence). The CDR3 spells CASSGVDTGNYGYTF. The CDR3 nucleotides are TGTGCCAGCAGCGGAGTTGACACGGGAAACTATGGCTACACCTTC. Full variable domain (remainder filled in from reference TRBV5-4 and TRBJ1-2): ETGVTQSPTHLIKTRGQQVTLRCSSQSGHNTVSWYQQALGQGPQFIFQYYREEENGRGNFPPRFSGLQFPNYSSELNVNALELDDSALYLCASSGVDTGNYGYTFGSGTRLTVV.

This clone was detected once. The chain joins TRBV7-9 to TRBJ2-7; 9 bases are shared with TRBD1. The germline CDR1 and CDR2 sequences are SEHNR and FQNEAQ (reference sequence). J was trimmed by 2 bases and V by 5 bases; bases with no gene match: 1. The CDR3 loop spans 13 amino acids. In DNA form, the CDR3 reads TGTGCCAGCAGCAGGGACAGGGCCTACGAGCAGTACTTC. Protein sequence: CASSRDRAYEQYF.

CDR3 loop: CASSSRSGSGEQYF. The CDR3, as DNA: TGTGCCAGCAGCTCCAGGTCGGGGTCGGGGGAGCAGTACTTC. The chain joins TRBV11-3 to TRBJ2-7; the D gene is possibly TRBD2 (5 bases). The CDR3 covers 14 residues. Germline CDR1 is SGHNT and CDR2 is YENEEA. V dropped 4 bases and J dropped 7 bases, with 17 bases sitting between them.

The chain links TRBV9 to TRBJ2-1; D may be TRBD1 or TRBD2 (6 bases each). The CDR3 contains 15 residues. Deletions cut 4 bases from V and 0 bases from J, with 11 bases between. The germline CDR1 and CDR2 sequences are SGDLS and YYNGEE. The CDR3 bases are TGTGCCAGCAGCTGGGGGGCAAGCTCCTACAATGAGCAGTTCTTC. Protein sequence: CASSWGASSYNEQFF.

The chain is built from TRBV27 and TRBJ1-5, with 9 bases identical to TRBD1. Germline loops: CDR1 MNHEY, CDR2 SMNVEV (reference sequence). Trimming removed 7 bases from V and 1 base from J; junction bases left unmatched: 23. The CDR3 is 21 residues long. The DNA of the CDR3 is TGTGCCAGCACCCTTAGGGACCCCGGGACAGGGCATGTGAGAAGCAATCAGCCCCAGCATTTT. It encodes CASTLRDPGTGHVRSNQPQHF.

The chain couples TRBV19 to TRBJ1-2; weak D call: TRBD1 (6 bases). The germline CDR1 and CDR2 sequences are LNHDA and SQIVND (reference sequence). The V and J ends lost 7 bases and 6 bases respectively, with 15 bases between them. The CDR3 covers 13 residues. CDR3 amino acids: CASTATGTHGYTF. CDR3 coding DNA: TGTGCCAGTACCGCAACAGGGACCCATGGCTACACCTTC.

In the case of this clone: Other DNA sequences of this sample code for an identical CDR3. The chain is built from TRBV5-1 and TRBJ1-6, with 9 bases matching TRBD1. Trimming removed 0 bases from V and 8 bases from J; junction bases left unmatched: 0. The CDR3 length is 14 residues. Germline V gives CDR1 SGHRS, CDR2 YFSETQ. Here the CDR3 DNA reads TGCGCCAGCAGCTTGGGACAGGGGGATTCACCCCTCCACTTT. This translates into CASSLGQGDSPLHF.

The rearrangement joins TRBV5-1 to TRBJ2-3; 11 bases match TRBD2. The CDR3 loop spans 17 amino acids. CDR1 SGHRS and CDR2 YFSETQ come from the germline V gene. J gave up 6 bases and V 1 base, and 10 bases lay outside the gene matches. CDR3 sequence (DNA): TGCGCCAGCAGCTTGAACCCCGGACTAGCGGGCCGGGATACGCAGTATTTT. Residues: CASSLNPGLAGRDTQYF.

The chain joins TRBV14 to TRBJ1-2, with D possibly matching TRBD1 (5 bases). The germline gives CDR1 SGHDN, CDR2 FVKESK. The V end lost 6 bases, the J end lost 6 bases, and 14 bases lay between the germline ends. This CDR3 contains 13 residues. CDR3 sequence: CASRPGTSDGYTF. The CDR3 DNA reads as TGTGCCAGCAGACCAGGGACTTCGGATGGCTACACCTTC.

DNA for the CDR3: TGCAGCGCTGGACACGCTAGCTCCTACGAGCAGTACTTC. Amino acid sequence: CSAGHASSYEQYF. The V call is TRBV29-1, the J call TRBJ2-7; the D gene is possibly TRBD1 (5 bases). The CDR3 runs 13 residues. Germline V CDR1 and CDR2: SQVTM, ANQGSEA. With 7 bases removed from V and 0 bases from J, the gap between germline ends came to 13 bases.

The V and J genes are TRBV20-1 and TRBJ1-4, with no clear D. The CDR3 extends over 13 amino acids. The germline V and J ends were trimmed by 3 bases and 7 bases, with 12 bases remaining between them. Germline V gives CDR1 DFQATT, CDR2 SNEGSKA (reference sequence). The CDR3 region has the DNA TGCAGTGCTAGTCGCCTCGAAGGTGAAAAACTGTTTTTT. This encodes CSASRLEGEKLFF.

V usage is TRBV5-1 and J usage is TRBJ2-1, with 8 positions matching TRBD2. V dropped 0 bases and J dropped 10; count of bases not matched to a gene: 9. CDR1 and CDR2 (germline): SGHRS, YFSETQ. The CDR3 totals 15 residues. The CDR3 spells CASSLGGLDWEEQFF. The CDR3 nucleotides read TGCGCCAGCAGCTTGGGGGGACTAGATTGGGAGGAGCAGTTCTTC.

This chain connects TRBV4-1 to TRBJ2-3; no reliable D call. Germline assignment: CDR1 MGHRA and CDR2 YSYEKL. V was pared by 4 bases and J by 6 bases, with 11 bases between. The CDR3 runs to 13 residues. CDR3 in DNA: TGCGCCAGCAGCCCGCTGCCTGAGGATACGCAGTATTTT. Its translation: CASSPLPEDTQYF.

The chain has TRBV18 and TRBJ1-1; 11 positions match TRBD1. Germline V lookup: CDR1 KGHSH, CDR2 LQKENI. Unmatched junction bases numbered 1, after V lost 5 bases and J lost 2 bases. The length of the CDR3 is 14 residues. Here the CDR3 DNA reads TGTGCCAGCTCAGGGACAGGGGGAAACACTGAAGCTTTCTTT. Protein: CASSGTGGNTEAFF.

The J gene is TRBJ2-1, the V gene TRBV7-8; tentatively, D is TRBD1 (6 bases). Germline-derived CDR1 and CDR2 are SGHVS and FQNEAQ. CDR3 length: 14 residues. The V end was cut by 0 bases, the J end by 3 bases, with 6 bases between. The CDR3 DNA reads TGTGCCAGCAGCTTAGCGGACAGCTACAATGAGCAGTTCTTC. Translated: CASSLADSYNEQFF.